Each of the 7 T cell receptor beta chains below was sequenced from the same sample in a study of CD4 T cells in relation to SARS-CoV-2 and coronaviruses. For these TCRs, the target antigens are not known. Before the COVID-19 pandemic, during about 2010-2018, CD4+ T cells were taken from unexposed donors. Isolation of CD4+ T cells took place after 10 days in culture. Produced via immunoSEQ multiplex PCR; TCRdb's table is partial and in-frame only. The sample includes 18,000 or so clones, 78% of them seen just once. The sample taken for sequencing was CD4+ T cells from PBMCs, cultured in vitro. These receptors were taken from a human donor in good health.

The V gene is TRBV5-4, the J gene TRBJ2-3, with D tentatively TRBD2 (5 bases). CDR3 length equals 16 residues. V was clipped by 0 bases and J by 2 bases, with 13 bases between them. CDR1 and CDR2 (germline): SGHNT, YYREEE (reference sequence). CDR3: CASSLAIRGNTDTQYF. The DNA for the CDR3 is TGTGCCAGCAGCTTGGCCATACGGGGAAACACAGATACGCAGTATTTT.

This clone appeared a few times. The CDR3 region has the DNA TGCGCCAGCAGCCAAGATCAGGGATACGAGCAGTACTTC. Its protein is CASSQDQGYEQYF. This chain connects TRBV4-1 to TRBJ2-7; a possible D gene is TRBD1 (5 bases). Trimming took 0 bases from V and 4 from J, leaving 7 bases between them. Germline V gene sequence: CDR1 MGHRA, CDR2 YSYEKL. The CDR3 is made up of 13 amino acids.

This rearrangement joins TRBV6-1 to TRBJ2-7, with 11 bases identical to TRBD1. Germline V gene data show CDR1 as MNHNS and CDR2 as SASEGT. The CDR3 is made up of 15 amino acids. V gave up 1 base and J gave up 4 bases; unmatched junction bases: 3. The CDR3 region has the DNA TGTGCCAGCAGTGAAGACGGGACAGGGGGTTACGAGCAGTACTTC. This codes for CASSEDGTGGYEQYF.

The chain uses TRBV5-4 and TRBJ2-7, with 10 bases that match TRBD1. Germline V gene data show CDR1 as SGHNT and CDR2 as YYREEE (reference sequence). The CDR3 runs to 14 residues. V shed 5 bases, J shed 7 bases, and the junction held 9 bases outside the gene matches. Written as DNA, the CDR3 is TGTGCCAGCAGTCGGGGGACAGGGGAATTAGAGCAGTACTTC. Protein product: CASSRGTGELEQYF.

The rearrangement uses TRBV10-3 and TRBJ1-2; D unresolved. The CDR3 sequence is 13 residues long. Germline CDR1 is ENHRY and CDR2 is SYGVKD. The V end was cut by 9 bases, the J end by 2 bases, with 13 bases between. The CDR3 bases are TGTGCCATGAACGACGCCACCAACTATGGCTACACCTTC. It encodes CAMNDATNYGYTF.

The chain couples TRBV4-1 to TRBJ2-1; D call uncertain. The CDR3 spans 16 residues. Trimming took 3 bases from V and 2 from J, leaving 14 bases between them. Germline lookup yields CDR1 MGHRA and CDR2 YSYEKL. Here the CDR3 reads CASSQSALGPYNEQFF. CDR3 sequence (DNA): TGCGCCAGCAGCCAGTCGGCCCTCGGGCCCTACAATGAGCAGTTCTTC.

This clone occurred once. The chain uses TRBV5-1 and TRBJ1-3; no definite D call. V dropped 0 bases and J dropped 2 bases, with 12 bases sitting between them. The CDR3 extends over 16 amino acids. CDR1 and CDR2 (germline): SGHRS, YFSETQ. The CDR3 coding sequence is TGCGCCAGCAGCTTGGGGTCAATGGGGACTGGAAACACCATATATTTT. The encoded protein is CASSLGSMGTGNTIYF.